Described below is a single T cell receptor (beta chain) sequence and its context. What it binds is not known. This sample stems from a study of post-analysis software for immune sequencing data. Whole-study results and caveats: When patients were compared with controls, about five TRBV segments were more frequent, TRBV5-6, TRBV5-1 and TRBV20-1 among them.

The authors incorporated unique molecular identifiers into the TCR beta cDNA libraries. MiXCR was run by TCRdb on the PCR reads, yielding one entry per CDR3 protein. The table includes approximately 690,000 distinct CDR3 sequences, 59% detected once. V lost 3 bases, J lost 5 bases, and 7 bases stayed unmatched. The germline V gene has CDR1 MNHEY and CDR2 SVGAGI. The CDR3 covers 15 residues. The origin of this receptor is a girl aged 2 to 10 with multiple sclerosis. This chain uses TRBV6-5 with TRBJ2-7, with TRBD1 matching over 10 bases. The specimen was blood. CDR3 protein: CASSYVGQGSHEQYF. Here the CDR3 DNA reads TGTGCCAGCAGTTATGTGGGACAGGGGTCCCACGAGCAGTACTTC.